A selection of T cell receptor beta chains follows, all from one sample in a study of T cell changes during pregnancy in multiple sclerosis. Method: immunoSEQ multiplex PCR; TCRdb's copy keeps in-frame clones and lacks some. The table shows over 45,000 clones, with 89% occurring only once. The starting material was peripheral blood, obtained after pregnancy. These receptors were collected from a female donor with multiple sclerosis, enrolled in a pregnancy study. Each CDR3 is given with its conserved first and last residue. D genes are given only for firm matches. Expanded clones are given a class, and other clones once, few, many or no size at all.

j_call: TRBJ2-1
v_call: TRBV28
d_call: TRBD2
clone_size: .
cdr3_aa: CASSLDGGEQFF
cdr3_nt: TGTGCCAGCAGTCTAGACGGGGGGGAGCAGTTCTTC

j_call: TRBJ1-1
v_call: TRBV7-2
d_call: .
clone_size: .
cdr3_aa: CASSLEPGRLMNTEAFF
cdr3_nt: TGTGCCAGCAGCTTAGAACCAGGGAGGCTTATGAACACTGAAGCTTTCTTT

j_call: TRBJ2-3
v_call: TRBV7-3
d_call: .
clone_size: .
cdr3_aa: CASSIDSNTDTQYF
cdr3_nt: TGTGCCAGCAGCATAGACTCCAACACAGATACGCAGTATTTT

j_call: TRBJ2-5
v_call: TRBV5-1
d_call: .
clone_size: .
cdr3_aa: CASSLEQGMDETQYF
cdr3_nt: TGCGCCAGCAGCTTGGAGCAGGGAATGGATGAGACCCAGTACTTC

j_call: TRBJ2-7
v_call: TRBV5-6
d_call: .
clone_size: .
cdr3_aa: CASSLGWGLSSYEQYF
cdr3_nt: TGTGCCAGCAGCTTGGGGTGGGGCCTGAGCTCCTACGAGCAGTACTTC

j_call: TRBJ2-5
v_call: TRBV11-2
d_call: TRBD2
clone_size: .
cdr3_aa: CASSLGGVETSGETQYF
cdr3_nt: TGTGCCAGCAGCTTAGGGGGGGTGGAGACTAGCGGAGAGACCCAGTACTTC

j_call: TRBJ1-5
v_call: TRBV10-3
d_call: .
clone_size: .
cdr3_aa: CAGSRTEGQPQHF
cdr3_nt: TGTGCCGGGTCAAGGACAGAGGGGCAGCCCCAGCATTTT

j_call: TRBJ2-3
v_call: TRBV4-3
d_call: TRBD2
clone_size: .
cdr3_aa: CASSQGTSGYTDTQYF
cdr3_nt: TGCGCCAGCAGCCAAGGGACTAGCGGCTACACAGATACGCAGTATTTT

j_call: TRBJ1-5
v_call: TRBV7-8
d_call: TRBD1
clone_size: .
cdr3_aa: CASSLESGGQPQHF
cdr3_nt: TGTGCCAGCAGCTTAGAGTCAGGGGGTCAGCCCCAGCATTTT

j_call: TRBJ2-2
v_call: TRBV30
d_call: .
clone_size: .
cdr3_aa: CAWRRGRTGELFF
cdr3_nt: TGTGCCTGGCGGAGGGGGCGGACCGGGGAGCTGTTTTTT

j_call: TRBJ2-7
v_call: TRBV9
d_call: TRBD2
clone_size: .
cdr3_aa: CASSRGGFGEQYF
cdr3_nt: TGTGCCAGTTCCCGGGGGGGGTTCGGCGAGCAGTACTTC

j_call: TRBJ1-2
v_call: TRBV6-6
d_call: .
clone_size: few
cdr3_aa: CASSYGAGYTF
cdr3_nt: TGTGCCAGCAGTTACGGGGCTGGCTACACCTTC

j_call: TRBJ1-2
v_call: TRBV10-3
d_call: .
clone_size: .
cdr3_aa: CATLKDGQINGYTF
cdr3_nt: TGTGCCACACTTAAAGACGGACAGATAAATGGCTACACCTTC

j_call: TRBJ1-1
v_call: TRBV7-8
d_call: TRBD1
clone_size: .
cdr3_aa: CASSLVGQGGMGTEAFF
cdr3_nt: TGTGCCAGCAGCTTAGTGGGACAGGGGGGAATGGGCACTGAAGCTTTCTTT

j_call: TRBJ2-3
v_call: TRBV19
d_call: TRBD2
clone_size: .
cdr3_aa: CASSFRTSGGSDTQYF
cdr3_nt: TGTGCCAGTAGTTTCCGGACTAGCGGGGGGTCAGATACGCAGTATTTT

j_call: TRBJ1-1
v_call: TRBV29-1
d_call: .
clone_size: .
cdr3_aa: CSVAPGWAMNTEAFF
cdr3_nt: TGCAGCGTTGCGCCAGGGTGGGCGATGAACACTGAAGCTTTCTTT

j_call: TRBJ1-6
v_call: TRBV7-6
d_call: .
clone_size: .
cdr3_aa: CASSLQTGLDSPLHF
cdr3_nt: TGTGCCAGCAGCCTCCAAACAGGGTTAGATTCACCCCTCCACTTT

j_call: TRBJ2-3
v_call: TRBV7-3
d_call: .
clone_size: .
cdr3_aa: CASSSSRSDTQYF
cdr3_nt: TGTGCCAGCAGCTCCTCTAGGTCAGATACGCAGTATTTT

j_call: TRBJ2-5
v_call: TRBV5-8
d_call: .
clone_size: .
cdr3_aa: CASSLGGGQETQYF
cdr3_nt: TGTGCCAGCAGCTTGGGAGGCGGCCAAGAGACCCAGTACTTC

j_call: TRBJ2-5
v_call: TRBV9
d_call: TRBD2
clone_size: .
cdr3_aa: CASSSPGREETQYF
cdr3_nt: TGTGCCAGCAGCTCCCCGGGGAGGGAAGAGACCCAGTACTTC

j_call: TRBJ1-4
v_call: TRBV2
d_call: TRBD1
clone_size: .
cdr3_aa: CANSDRREKLFF
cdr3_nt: TGTGCCAACTCGGACAGGAGGGAAAAACTGTTTTTT

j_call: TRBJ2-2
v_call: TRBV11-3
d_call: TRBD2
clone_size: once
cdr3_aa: CASSAGLAGGPDTGELFF
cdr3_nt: TGTGCCAGCAGCGCCGGACTAGCGGGGGGGCCTGACACCGGGGAGCTGTTTTTT

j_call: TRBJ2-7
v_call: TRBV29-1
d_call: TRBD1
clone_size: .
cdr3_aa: CSVNGESGQNTYEQYF
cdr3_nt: TGCAGCGTTAACGGGGAATCGGGACAGAACACCTACGAGCAGTACTTC

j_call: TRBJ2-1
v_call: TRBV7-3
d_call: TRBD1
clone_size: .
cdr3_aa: CASRPWQGAPEQFF
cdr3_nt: TGTGCCAGCAGACCCTGGCAGGGGGCGCCTGAGCAGTTCTTC

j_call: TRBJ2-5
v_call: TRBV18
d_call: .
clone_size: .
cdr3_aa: CASSPQGVQETQYF
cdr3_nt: TGTGCCAGCTCACCACAGGGGGTTCAAGAGACCCAGTACTTC

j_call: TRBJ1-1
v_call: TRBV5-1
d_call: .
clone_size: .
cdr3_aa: CASSLLDSYTEAFF
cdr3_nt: TGCGCCAGCAGCTTGCTGGACAGTTACACTGAAGCTTTCTTT

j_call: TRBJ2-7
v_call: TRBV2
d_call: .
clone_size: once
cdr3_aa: CASRLGSTTYEQYF
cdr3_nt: TGTGCCAGCAGACTCGGATCAACTACCTACGAGCAGTACTTC

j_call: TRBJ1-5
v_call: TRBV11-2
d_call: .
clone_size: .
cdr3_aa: CASSLDRGQPQHF
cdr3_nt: TGTGCCAGCAGCTTAGACAGGGGTCAGCCCCAGCATTTT

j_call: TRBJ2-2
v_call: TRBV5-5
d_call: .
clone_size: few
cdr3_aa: CASSLGGWELFF
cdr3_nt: TGTGCCAGCAGCTTGGGGGGCTGGGAGCTGTTTTTT

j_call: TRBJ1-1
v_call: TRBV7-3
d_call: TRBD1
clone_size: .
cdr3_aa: CASSLGPGTGENTEAFF
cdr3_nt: TGTGCCAGCAGCCTAGGTCCCGGGACAGGGGAGAACACTGAAGCTTTCTTT

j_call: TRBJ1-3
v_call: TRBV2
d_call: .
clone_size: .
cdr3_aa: CASKLGAGALTIYF
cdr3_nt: TGTGCCAGCAAGTTGGGTGCCGGTGCACTAACCATATATTTT

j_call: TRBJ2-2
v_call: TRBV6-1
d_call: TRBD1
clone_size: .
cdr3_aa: CASSGGLRDRNTGELFF
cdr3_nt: TGTGCCAGCAGTGGGGGTCTCCGGGACAGAAACACCGGGGAGCTGTTTTTT

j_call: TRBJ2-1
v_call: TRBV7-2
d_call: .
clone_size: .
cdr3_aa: CASSFGGGASYNEQFF
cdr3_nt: TGTGCCAGCAGCTTCGGAGGGGGGGCATCCTACAATGAGCAGTTCTTC

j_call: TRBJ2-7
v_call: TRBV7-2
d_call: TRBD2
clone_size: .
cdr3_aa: CASSLAARLAGGYYEQYF
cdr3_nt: TGTGCCAGCAGCTTAGCGGCTCGGCTAGCGGGGGGCTACTACGAGCAGTACTTC

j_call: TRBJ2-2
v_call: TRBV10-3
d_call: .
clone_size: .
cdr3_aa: CAISESGGAGELFF
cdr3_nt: TGTGCCATCAGTGAGTCAGGCGGGGCCGGGGAGCTGTTTTTT

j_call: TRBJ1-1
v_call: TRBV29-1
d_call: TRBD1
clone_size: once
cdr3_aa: CSVEMTGRTEAFF
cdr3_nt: TGCAGCGTTGAAATGACAGGGCGCACTGAAGCTTTCTTT

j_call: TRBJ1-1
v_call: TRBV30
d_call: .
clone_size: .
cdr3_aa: CAWSGGGGWTEAFF
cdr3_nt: TGTGCCTGGAGTGGAGGGGGGGGCTGGACTGAAGCTTTCTTT

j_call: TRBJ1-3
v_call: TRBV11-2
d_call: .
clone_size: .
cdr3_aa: CASSQRGRGAGNTIYF
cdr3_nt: TGTGCCAGCAGCCAGCGGGGCAGGGGTGCTGGAAACACCATATATTTT

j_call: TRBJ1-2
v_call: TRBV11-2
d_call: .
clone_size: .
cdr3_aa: CASSYYRAANYGYTF
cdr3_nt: TGTGCCAGCAGCTATTACAGGGCAGCTAACTATGGCTACACCTTC

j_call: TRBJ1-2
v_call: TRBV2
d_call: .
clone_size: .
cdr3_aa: CASLRGSGNYGYTF
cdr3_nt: TGTGCCAGTCTTCGGGGGTCAGGGAACTATGGCTACACCTTC

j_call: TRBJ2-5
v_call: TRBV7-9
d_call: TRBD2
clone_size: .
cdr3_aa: CASSLVTGLAGGRETQYF
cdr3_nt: TGTGCCAGCAGCTTAGTCACTGGATTAGCGGGGGGTAGAGAGACCCAGTACTTC

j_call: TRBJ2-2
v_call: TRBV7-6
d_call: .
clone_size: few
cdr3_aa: CASRGPNTGELFF
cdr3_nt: TGTGCCAGCAGGGGCCCGAACACCGGGGAGCTGTTTTTT

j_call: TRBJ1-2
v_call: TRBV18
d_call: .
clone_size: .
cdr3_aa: CASSLWDEDSSGYTF
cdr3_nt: TGTGCCAGCTCACTATGGGATGAGGACAGCTCTGGCTACACCTTC

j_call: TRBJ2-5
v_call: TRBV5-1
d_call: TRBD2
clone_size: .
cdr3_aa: CASSFLSGGTTETQYF
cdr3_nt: TGCGCCAGCAGCTTCTTAAGCGGGGGGACAACCGAGACCCAGTACTTC

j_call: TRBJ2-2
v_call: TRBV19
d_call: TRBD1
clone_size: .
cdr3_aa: CASIRTGRNTGELFF
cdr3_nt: TGTGCCAGTATCCGGACAGGGCGAAATACCGGGGAGCTGTTTTTT

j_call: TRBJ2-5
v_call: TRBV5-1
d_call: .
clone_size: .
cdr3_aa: CASSLEAGPGETQYF
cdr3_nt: TGCGCCAGCAGCTTGGAGGCGGGCCCTGGAGAGACCCAGTACTTC

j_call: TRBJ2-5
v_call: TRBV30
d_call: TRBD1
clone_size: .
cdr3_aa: CAWASPDRGRVLQETQYF
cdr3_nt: TGTGCCTGGGCCAGCCCTGACAGGGGGCGAGTATTACAAGAGACCCAGTACTTC

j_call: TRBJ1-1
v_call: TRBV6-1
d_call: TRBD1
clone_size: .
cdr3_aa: CASSDRGPPSGSEAFF
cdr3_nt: TGTGCCAGCAGTGACAGGGGGCCCCCATCAGGTTCTGAAGCTTTCTTT

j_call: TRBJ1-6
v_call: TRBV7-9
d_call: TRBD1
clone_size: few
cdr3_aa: CASSLGTGSPLHF
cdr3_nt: TGTGCCAGCAGCTTGGGGACAGGTTCACCCCTCCACTTT

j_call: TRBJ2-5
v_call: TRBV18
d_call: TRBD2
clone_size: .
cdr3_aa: CASSRDYYQETQYF
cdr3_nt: TGTGCCAGCTCCCGGGACTACTACCAAGAGACCCAGTACTTC

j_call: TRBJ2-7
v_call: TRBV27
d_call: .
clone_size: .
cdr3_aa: CASSAGVLVFEQYF
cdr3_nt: TGTGCCAGCAGCGCGGGCGTCCTGGTATTCGAGCAGTACTTC

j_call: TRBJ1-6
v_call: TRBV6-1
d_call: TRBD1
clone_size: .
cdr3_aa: CASSEGQGGRTLHF
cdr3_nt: TGTGCCAGCAGTGAAGGACAGGGGGGGCGGACCCTCCACTTT

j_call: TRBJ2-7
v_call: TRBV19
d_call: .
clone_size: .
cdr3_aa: CASSRRGTYEQYF
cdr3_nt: TGTGCCAGTAGTAGAAGGGGAACCTACGAGCAGTACTTC